Listed below are T cell receptor beta chains from one sample, sequenced in a study of a mutant IDH1 vaccine in newly diagnosed glioma. Their specific antigens are unknown. Libraries were prepared by immunoSEQ multiplex PCR; TCRdb keeps only in-frame clonotypes and omits some of them. The sample consists of around 61,000 clones, 80% to 90% of them appearing once. Sequencing was performed on PBMCs, taken from a glioma patient whose treatment included an IDH1 peptide vaccine. Every receptor here comes from a woman in her 40s with glioma. CDR3s include the opening cysteine and the closing phenylalanine or tryptophan. Fields, in order: V gene, clone size, D gene, J gene, CDR3 protein, CDR3 DNA. D genes are given only for firm matches. Expanded clones get a size class; other rows say once, few or many, or leave the size out.

TRBV6-5	.	TRBD1	TRBJ2-7	CASSWRQGSYEQYF	TGTGCCAGCAGTTGGCGACAGGGCTCCTACGAGCAGTACTTC
TRBV19	once	TRBD1	TRBJ1-5	CASSITGGPNQPQHF	TGTGCCAGTAGTATCACAGGGGGCCCCAATCAGCCCCAGCATTTT
TRBV5-1	.	.	TRBJ1-5	CASSLTGLDQPQHF	TGCGCCAGCAGCTTGACAGGGCTCGATCAGCCCCAGCATTTT
TRBV4-3	.	.	TRBJ1-2	CASSQDGASYGYTF	TGCGCCAGCAGCCAAGACGGGGCATCCTATGGCTACACCTTC
TRBV29-1	.	TRBD1	TRBJ2-6	CSVDGDRGPGANVLTF	TGCAGCGTTGATGGGGACAGGGGGCCTGGGGCCAACGTCCTGACTTTC
TRBV15	.	.	TRBJ1-5	CATSRGSNQPQHF	TGTGCCACCAGCAGGGGTAGCAATCAGCCCCAGCATTTT
TRBV15	.	TRBD2	TRBJ2-3	CATSSDGSGKADTQYF	TGTGCCACCAGCAGCGATGGGAGCGGGAAAGCAGATACGCAGTATTTT
TRBV7-6	.	TRBD1	TRBJ1-2	CASSLETGGYYTF	TGTGCCAGCAGCTTGGAGACAGGGGGGTACTACACCTTC
TRBV6-5	.	.	TRBJ2-3	CASTHGAGSTDTQYF	TGTGCCAGCACCCATGGAGCGGGCAGCACAGATACGCAGTATTTT
TRBV4-1	.	.	TRBJ1-2	CASSQAYWGGGNYGYTF	TGCGCCAGCAGCCAAGCCTATTGGGGGGGCGGTAACTATGGCTACACCTTC
TRBV2	few	.	TRBJ2-7	CASNGQWSYEQYF	TGTGCCAGCAACGGGCAATGGTCCTACGAGCAGTACTTC
TRBV7-9	.	TRBD1	TRBJ2-5	CASSRRTGGRETQYF	TGTGCCAGCAGCCGCCGGACAGGGGGTCGTGAGACCCAGTACTTC
TRBV5-6	.	.	TRBJ2-6	CASSLLSGANVLTF	TGTGCCAGCAGCTTGCTCTCTGGGGCCAACGTCCTGACTTTC
TRBV7-2	.	.	TRBJ1-6	CASSLVQGSPLHF	TGTGCCAGCAGCTTAGTTCAGGGTTCACCCCTCCACTTT
TRBV7-9	.	TRBD1	TRBJ1-1	CASRRQGKGWEDTEAFF	TGTGCCAGCAGACGACAGGGAAAGGGTTGGGAGGACACTGAAGCCTTCTTT
TRBV19	.	TRBD2	TRBJ2-1	CASRSYGGRSSYNEQFF	TGTGCCAGTAGGAGCTACGGCGGGAGGAGCTCCTACAATGAGCAGTTCTTC
TRBV7-2	.	.	TRBJ1-5	CASSSSRGWENQPQHF	TGTGCCAGCAGCTCCTCACGGGGGTGGGAGAATCAGCCCCAGCATTTT
TRBV6-6	.	TRBD2	TRBJ2-5	CASSPQGTSGNPHF	TGTGCCAGCAGTCCCCAGGGGACTAGCGGGAATCCCCACTTC
TRBV2	few	.	TRBJ1-5	CASSPGFFNQPQHF	TGTGCCAGCAGTCCAGGGTTTTTCAATCAGCCCCAGCATTTT
TRBV5-1	.	TRBD1	TRBJ1-1	CASSYGQGAGNTEAFF	TGCGCCAGCAGCTACGGACAGGGGGCTGGGAACACTGAAGCTTTCTTT
TRBV29-1	.	TRBD2	TRBJ2-3	CSVDPRGLAGGLDTQYF	TGCAGCGTTGACCCACGAGGGCTAGCGGGAGGTCTTGATACGCAGTATTTT
TRBV5-1	.	.	TRBJ2-5	CASSWVGGRQETQYF	TGCGCCAGCAGCTGGGTAGGGGGGAGACAAGAGACCCAGTACTTC
TRBV6-5	few	TRBD2	TRBJ2-7	CASSYAGGTRFHEQYF	TGTGCCAGCAGTTACGCAGGCGGGACTAGATTTCACGAGCAGTACTTC
TRBV15	.	TRBD1	TRBJ2-7	CATSVDRQGPYGQYF	TGTGCCACCAGCGTCGACCGACAGGGCCCCTACGGGCAGTACTTC
TRBV7-2	.	.	TRBJ2-3	CASSLSSRGADTQYF	TGTGCCAGCAGCTTATCCTCTAGGGGGGCAGATACGCAGTATTTT
TRBV7-9	.	.	TRBJ2-1	CASSYPRGNEQFF	TGTGCCAGCAGCTACCCTAGAGGCAATGAGCAGTTCTTC
TRBV27	.	.	TRBJ1-1	CASRRMSTEAFF	TGTGCCAGCAGACGTATGAGCACTGAAGCTTTCTTT
TRBV5-4	.	.	TRBJ2-7	CATTEGGGLYSYEQYF	TGTGCCACCACCGAGGGCGGGGGCCTGTACTCCTACGAGCAGTACTTC
TRBV7-8	.	.	TRBJ2-7	CASTDEDYEQYF	TGTGCCAGCACCGATGAAGACTACGAGCAGTACTTC
TRBV2	.	.	TRBJ2-7	CASSSPGGGRNEQYF	TGTGCCAGCAGCTCCCCGGGCGGAGGCCGGAACGAGCAGTACTTC
TRBV15	.	TRBD1	TRBJ1-2	CATRNLGRDSANYGYTF	TGTGCCACCAGGAACCTCGGCCGGGACAGCGCTAACTATGGCTACACCTTC
TRBV4-1	.	TRBD1	TRBJ1-4	CASSPRDRGGSGEKLFF	TGCGCCAGCAGCCCCCGGGACAGGGGCGGGTCGGGTGAAAAACTGTTTTTT
TRBV29-1	.	.	TRBJ1-1	CSVEGINRRVPEAFF	TGCAGCGTTGAAGGCATAAATCGCAGGGTCCCTGAAGCTTTCTTT
TRBV5-4	.	.	TRBJ2-1	CASSLRAGPDHGSYNEQFF	TGTGCCAGCAGCTTGCGCGCGGGACCAGACCACGGCTCCTACAATGAGCAGTTCTTC
TRBV5-8	.	.	TRBJ1-1	CASSLALGHVNTEAFF	TGTGCCAGCAGCTTGGCGTTGGGGCACGTGAACACTGAAGCTTTCTTT
TRBV7-2	.	.	TRBJ1-4	CASSSRGNEKLFF	TGTGCCAGCAGCTCCAGGGGCAATGAAAAACTGTTTTTT
TRBV5-5	.	.	TRBJ1-2	CASTLGGNSYGYTF	TGTGCCAGCACCCTGGGGGGGAATAGCTATGGCTACACCTTC
TRBV5-6	.	.	TRBJ2-7	CASSAFTGSYEQYF	TGTGCCAGCAGCGCCTTCACAGGATCCTACGAGCAGTACTTC
TRBV4-3	.	TRBD2	TRBJ2-1	CASSQAFTGGDNEQFF	TGCGCCAGCAGCCAAGCTTTCACGGGGGGGGACAATGAGCAGTTCTTC
TRBV19	.	TRBD1	TRBJ1-1	CATGGRRTEAFF	TGTGCCACAGGGGGCAGAAGGACTGAAGCTTTCTTT